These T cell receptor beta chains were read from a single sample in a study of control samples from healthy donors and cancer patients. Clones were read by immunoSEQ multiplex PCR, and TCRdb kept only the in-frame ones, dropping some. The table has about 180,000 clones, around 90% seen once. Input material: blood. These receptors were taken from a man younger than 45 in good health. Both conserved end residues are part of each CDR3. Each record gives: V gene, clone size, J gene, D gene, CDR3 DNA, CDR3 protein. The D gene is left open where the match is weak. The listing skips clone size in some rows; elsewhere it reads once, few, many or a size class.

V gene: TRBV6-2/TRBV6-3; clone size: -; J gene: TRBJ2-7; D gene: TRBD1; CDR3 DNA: TGTGCCAGCAGTTGGGGACAGGGGGCCTACGAGCAGTACTTC; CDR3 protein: CASSWGQGAYEQYF
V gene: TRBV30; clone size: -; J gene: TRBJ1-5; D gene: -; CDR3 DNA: TGTGCCTGGAGTGTACACTGGGGGGGCAATCAGCCCCAGCATTTT; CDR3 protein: CAWSVHWGGNQPQHF
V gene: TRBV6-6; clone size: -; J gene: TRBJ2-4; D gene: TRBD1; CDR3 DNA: TGTGCCAGCAGTTACGCCCAGGGGGCGGCCAAAAACATTCAGTACTTC; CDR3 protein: CASSYAQGAAKNIQYF
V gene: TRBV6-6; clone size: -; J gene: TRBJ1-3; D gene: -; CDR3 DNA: TGTGCCAGCAGGACAGACTCTGGAAACACCATATATTTT; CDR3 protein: CASRTDSGNTIYF
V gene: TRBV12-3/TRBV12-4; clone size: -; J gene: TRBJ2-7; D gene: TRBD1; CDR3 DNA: TGTGCCAGCAGTTTAGGGACAGGCCACGAGCAGTACTTC; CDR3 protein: CASSLGTGHEQYF
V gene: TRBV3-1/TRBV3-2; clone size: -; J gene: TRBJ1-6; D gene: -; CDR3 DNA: TGTGCCAGCAGCCAGGCCCACCTTGAGTCACCCCTCCACTTT; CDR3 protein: CASSQAHLESPLHF
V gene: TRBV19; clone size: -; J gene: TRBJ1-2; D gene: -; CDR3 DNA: TGTGCCACGTGGACGGCTTGGGGCTACACCTTC; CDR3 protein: CATWTAWGYTF
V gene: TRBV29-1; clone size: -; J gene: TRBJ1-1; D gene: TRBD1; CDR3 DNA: TGCAGCGTTGGTCCAGGGGGTTTGAACACTGAAGCTTTCTTT; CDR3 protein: CSVGPGGLNTEAFF
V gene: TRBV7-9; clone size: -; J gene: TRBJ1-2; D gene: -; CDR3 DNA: TGTGCCAGCAGCTTAGGAGACAGAAACTATGGCTACACCTTC; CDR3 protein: CASSLGDRNYGYTF
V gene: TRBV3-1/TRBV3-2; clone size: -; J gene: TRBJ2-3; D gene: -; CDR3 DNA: TGTGCCAGCAGCCAGAGCGACTCTAGCACAGATACGCAGTATTTT; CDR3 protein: CASSQSDSSTDTQYF
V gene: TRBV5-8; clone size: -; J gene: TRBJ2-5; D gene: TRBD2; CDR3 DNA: TGTGCCAGCAGCTTGGTTTTAGCTAGCGGGGGGAGCATGGAGACCCAGTACTTC; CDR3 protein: CASSLVLASGGSMETQYF
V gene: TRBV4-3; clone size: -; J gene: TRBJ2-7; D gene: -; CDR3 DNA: TGCGCCAGCAGCCCGGCCCACTCGGCCGGCTCCTACGAGCAGTACTTC; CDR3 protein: CASSPAHSAGSYEQYF
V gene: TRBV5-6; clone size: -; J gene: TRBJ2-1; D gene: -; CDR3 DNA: TGTGCCAGCAGCCTTCTTAGGAGCTCCTACAATGAGCAGTTCTTC; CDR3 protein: CASSLLRSSYNEQFF
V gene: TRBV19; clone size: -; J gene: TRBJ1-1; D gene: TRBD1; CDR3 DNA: TGTGCCAGTAGTCCGGGACAGGGGATCGGAGCTTTCTTT; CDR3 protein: CASSPGQGIGAFF
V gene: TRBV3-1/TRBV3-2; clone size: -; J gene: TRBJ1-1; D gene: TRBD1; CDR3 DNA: TGTGCCAGCAGCCACGACAGGGGGACGGCTTTCTTT; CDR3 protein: CASSHDRGTAFF
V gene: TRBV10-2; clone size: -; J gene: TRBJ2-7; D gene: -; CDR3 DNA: TGCGCCAGCAGATCCGTGAAGTACGAGCAGTACTTC; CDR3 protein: CASRSVKYEQYF
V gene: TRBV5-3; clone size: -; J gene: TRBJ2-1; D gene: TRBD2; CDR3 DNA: TGTGCCAGAAGCTGCCACGGGGGGGCACGGTCCTACAATGAGCAGTTCTTC; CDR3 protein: CARSCHGGARSYNEQFF
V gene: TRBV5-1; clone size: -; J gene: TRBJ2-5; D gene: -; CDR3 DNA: TGCGCCAGCAGCTTGGTCGGGGCGGCACAAGAGACCCAGTACTTC; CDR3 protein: CASSLVGAAQETQYF
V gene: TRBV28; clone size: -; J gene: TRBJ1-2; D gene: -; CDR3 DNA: TGTGCCAGCAGTTTATCTATTAACTATGGCTACACCTTC; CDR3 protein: CASSLSINYGYTF
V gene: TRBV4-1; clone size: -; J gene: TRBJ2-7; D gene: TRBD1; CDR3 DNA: TGCGCCAGCAGCCAAGAGGGGACAGGGGCCTACGAGCAGTACTTC; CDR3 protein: CASSQEGTGAYEQYF
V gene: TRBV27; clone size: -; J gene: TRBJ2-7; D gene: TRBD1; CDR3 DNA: TGTGCCAGCAGTCCCTGGACAGGGTCCTACGAGCAGTACTTC; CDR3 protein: CASSPWTGSYEQYF
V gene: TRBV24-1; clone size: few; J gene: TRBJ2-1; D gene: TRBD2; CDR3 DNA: TGTGCCACCAGTGATCTGGGGGCGGGAGGCCCGGATGAGCAGTTCTTC; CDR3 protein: CATSDLGAGGPDEQFF
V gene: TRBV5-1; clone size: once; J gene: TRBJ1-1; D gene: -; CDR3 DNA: TGCGCCAGCAGCTTGGCCGGGCCAGGGGCGAACACTGAAGCTTTCTTT; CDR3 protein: CASSLAGPGANTEAFF
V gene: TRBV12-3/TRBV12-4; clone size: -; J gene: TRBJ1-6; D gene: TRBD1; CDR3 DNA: TGTGCCAGCAGTCTCCGGACAGGATCACCCCTCCACTTT; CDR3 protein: CASSLRTGSPLHF
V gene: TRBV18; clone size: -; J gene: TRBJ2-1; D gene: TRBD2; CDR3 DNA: TGTGCCAGCTCACGCGCGCTAGCGGGAGGGAATGAGCAGTTCTTC; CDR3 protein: CASSRALAGGNEQFF
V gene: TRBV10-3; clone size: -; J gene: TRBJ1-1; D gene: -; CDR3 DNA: TGTGCCATCAGTGAGTCTACTGCCCCTTTAGGGAACACTGAAGCTTTCTTT; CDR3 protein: CAISESTAPLGNTEAFF
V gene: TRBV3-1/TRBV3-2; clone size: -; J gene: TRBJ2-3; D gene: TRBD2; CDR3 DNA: TGTGCCAGCAGCCATGCCTTGGGGCGGGGGGGCACAGATACGCAGTATTTT; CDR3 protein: CASSHALGRGGTDTQYF